This TCR beta chain was identified in a study of blood T cell repertoires in COVID-19. Data came from immunoSEQ multiplex PCR; TCRdb stores just in-frame clones and leaves some out. The data hold about 90,000 clones, with 80% observed a single time. This CDR3 is built from 15 residues. CDR1 and CDR2 (germline): MDHEN, SYDVKM. Trimming took off 6 bases at V and 8 bases at J, with 17 bases between the two ends. This TCR came from a woman aged 70-85 years with acute or convalescent COVID-19. The rearrangement joins TRBV28 to TRBJ1-6; D might be TRBD1 (6 bases). The sequencing sample was made of peripheral blood. CDR3 bases: TGTGCCAGCAGCCCCCCAGGGGCGTTCTATTCACCCCTCCACTTT. Its protein product is CASSPPGAFYSPLHF.